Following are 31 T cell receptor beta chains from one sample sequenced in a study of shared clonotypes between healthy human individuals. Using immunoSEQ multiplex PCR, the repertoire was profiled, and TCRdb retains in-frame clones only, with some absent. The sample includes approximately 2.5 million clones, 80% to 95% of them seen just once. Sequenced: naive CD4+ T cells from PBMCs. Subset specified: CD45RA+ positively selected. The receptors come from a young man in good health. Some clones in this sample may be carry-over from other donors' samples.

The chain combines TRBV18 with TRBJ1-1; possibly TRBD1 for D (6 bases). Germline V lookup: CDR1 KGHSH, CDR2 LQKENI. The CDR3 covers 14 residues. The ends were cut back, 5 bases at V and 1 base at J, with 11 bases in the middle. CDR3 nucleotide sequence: TGTGCCAGCTCAGAAAGGACAGCGAACACTGAAGCTTTCTTT. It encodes CASSERTANTEAFF.

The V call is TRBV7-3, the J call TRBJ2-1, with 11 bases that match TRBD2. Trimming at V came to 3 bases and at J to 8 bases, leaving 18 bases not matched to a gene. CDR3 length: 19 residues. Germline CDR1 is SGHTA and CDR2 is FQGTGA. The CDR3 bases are TGTGCCAGCAGCTTTAAACCCTTACTAGCGGGAGAGCTAAGCGATGAGCAGTTCTTC. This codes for CASSFKPLLAGELSDEQFF. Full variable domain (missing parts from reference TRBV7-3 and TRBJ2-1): GAGVSQTPSNKVTEKGKYVELRCDPISGHTALYWYRQSLGQGPEFLIYFQGTGAADDSGLPNDRFFAVRPEGSVSTLKIQRTERGDSAVYLCASSFKPLLAGELSDEQFFGPGTRLTVL.

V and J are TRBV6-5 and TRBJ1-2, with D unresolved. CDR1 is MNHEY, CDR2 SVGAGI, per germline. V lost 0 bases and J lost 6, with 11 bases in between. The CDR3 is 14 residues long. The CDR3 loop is CASSYSKSVNGYTF. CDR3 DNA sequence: TGTGCCAGCAGTTACTCGAAGTCAGTAAATGGCTACACCTTC.

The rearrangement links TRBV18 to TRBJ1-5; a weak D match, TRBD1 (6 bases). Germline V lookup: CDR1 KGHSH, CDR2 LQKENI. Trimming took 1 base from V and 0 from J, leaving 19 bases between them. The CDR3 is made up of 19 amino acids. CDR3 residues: CASSPRRDTGSYSNQPQHF. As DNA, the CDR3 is TGTGCCAGCTCACCACGTCGGGACACTGGGTCTTATAGCAATCAGCCCCAGCATTTT.

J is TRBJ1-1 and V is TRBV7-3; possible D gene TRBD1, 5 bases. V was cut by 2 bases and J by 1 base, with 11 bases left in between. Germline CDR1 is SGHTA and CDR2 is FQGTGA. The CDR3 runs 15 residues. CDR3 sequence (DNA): TGTGCCAGCAGCTTATCATCAGGGTCGAACACTGAAGCTTTCTTT. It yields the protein CASSLSSGSNTEAFF.

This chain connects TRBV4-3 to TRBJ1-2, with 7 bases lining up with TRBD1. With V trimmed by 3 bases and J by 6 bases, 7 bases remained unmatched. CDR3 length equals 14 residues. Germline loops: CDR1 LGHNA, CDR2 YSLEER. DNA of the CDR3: TGCGCCAGCAGCCACCTGACAGGGAGGAATGGCTACACCTTC. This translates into CASSHLTGRNGYTF.

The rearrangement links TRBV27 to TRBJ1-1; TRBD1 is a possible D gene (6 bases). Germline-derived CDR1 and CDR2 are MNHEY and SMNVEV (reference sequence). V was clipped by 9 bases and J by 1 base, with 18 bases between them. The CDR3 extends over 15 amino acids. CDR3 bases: TGTGCCAGGAAGGGGGAGAGGGTTGAGAACACTGAAGCTTTCTTT. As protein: CARKGERVENTEAFF.

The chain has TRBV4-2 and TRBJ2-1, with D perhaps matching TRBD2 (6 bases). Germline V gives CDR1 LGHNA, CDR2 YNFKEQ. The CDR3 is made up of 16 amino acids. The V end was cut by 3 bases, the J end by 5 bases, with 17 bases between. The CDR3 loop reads CASSQLQGTQNNEQFF. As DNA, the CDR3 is TGTGCCAGCAGCCAGCTTCAAGGGACTCAGAACAATGAGCAGTTCTTC.

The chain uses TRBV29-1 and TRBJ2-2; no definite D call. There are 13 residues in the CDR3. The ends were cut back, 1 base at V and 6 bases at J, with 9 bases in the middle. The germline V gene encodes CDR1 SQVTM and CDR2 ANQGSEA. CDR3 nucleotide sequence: TGCAGCGTTGAAGTTGTTGTGGCCGGGGAGCTGTTTTTT. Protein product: CSVEVVVAGELFF.

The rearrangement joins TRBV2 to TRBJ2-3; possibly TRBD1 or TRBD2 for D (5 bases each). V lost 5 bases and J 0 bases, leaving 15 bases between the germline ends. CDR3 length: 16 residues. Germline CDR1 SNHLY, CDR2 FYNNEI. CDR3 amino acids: CASSWSGTPSTDTQYF. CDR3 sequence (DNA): TGTGCCAGCAGTTGGTCGGGGACGCCTAGCACAGATACGCAGTATTTT.

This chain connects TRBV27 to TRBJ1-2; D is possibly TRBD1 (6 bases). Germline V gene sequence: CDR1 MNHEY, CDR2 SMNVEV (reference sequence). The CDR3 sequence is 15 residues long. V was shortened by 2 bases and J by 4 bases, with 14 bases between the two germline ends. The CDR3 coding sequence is TGTGCCAGCAGTTTAACAGGGATAGAGGGCTATGGCTACACCTTC. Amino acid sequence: CASSLTGIEGYGYTF.

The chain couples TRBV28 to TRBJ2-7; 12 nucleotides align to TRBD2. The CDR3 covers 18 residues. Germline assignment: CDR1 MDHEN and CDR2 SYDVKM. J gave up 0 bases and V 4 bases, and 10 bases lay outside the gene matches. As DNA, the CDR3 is TGTGCCAGCAGTTCACTCCGCACGACTAGCGGGAGCTCCTACGAGCAGTACTTC. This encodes CASSSLRTTSGSSYEQYF.

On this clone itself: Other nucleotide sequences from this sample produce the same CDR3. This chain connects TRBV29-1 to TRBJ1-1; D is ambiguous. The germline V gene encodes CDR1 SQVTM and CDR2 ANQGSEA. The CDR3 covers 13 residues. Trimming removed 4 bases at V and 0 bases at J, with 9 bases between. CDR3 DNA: TGCAGCGTTGTTCGCCTCATGAACACTGAAGCTTTCTTT. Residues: CSVVRLMNTEAFF.

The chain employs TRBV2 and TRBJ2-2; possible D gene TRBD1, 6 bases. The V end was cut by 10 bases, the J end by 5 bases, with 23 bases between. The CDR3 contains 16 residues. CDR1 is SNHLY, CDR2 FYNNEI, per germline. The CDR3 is CATRVAGRGETGELFF. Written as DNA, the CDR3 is TGTGCCACCCGCGTAGCCGGCAGGGGAGAGACCGGGGAGCTGTTTTTT.

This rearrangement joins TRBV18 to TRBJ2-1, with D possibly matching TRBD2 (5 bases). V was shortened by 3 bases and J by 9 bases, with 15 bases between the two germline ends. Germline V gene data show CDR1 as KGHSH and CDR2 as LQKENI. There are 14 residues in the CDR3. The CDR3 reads CASSPGAGLGEQFF. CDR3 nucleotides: TGTGCCAGCTCACCGGGCGCGGGCCTGGGTGAGCAGTTCTTC.

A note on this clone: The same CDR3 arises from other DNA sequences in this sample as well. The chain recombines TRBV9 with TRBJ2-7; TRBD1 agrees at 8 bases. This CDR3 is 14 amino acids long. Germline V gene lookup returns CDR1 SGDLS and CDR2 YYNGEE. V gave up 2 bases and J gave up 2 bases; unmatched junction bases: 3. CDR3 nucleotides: TGTGCCAGCAGCGTTGGACAGGGTGCCTACGAGCAGTACTTC. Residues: CASSVGQGAYEQYF.

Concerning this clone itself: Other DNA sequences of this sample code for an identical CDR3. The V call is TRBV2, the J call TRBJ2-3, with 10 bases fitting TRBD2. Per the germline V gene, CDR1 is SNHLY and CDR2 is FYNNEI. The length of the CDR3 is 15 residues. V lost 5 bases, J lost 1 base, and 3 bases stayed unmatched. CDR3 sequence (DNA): TGTGCCAGCAGTTTCGGACTAGCGGGCACAGATACGCAGTATTTT. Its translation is CASSFGLAGTDTQYF. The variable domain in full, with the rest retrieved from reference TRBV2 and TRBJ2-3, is EPEVTQTPSHQVTQMGQEVILRCVPISNHLYFYWYRQILGQKVEFLVSFYNNEISEKSEIFDDQFSVERPDGSNFTLKIRSTKLEDSAMYFCASSFGLAGTDTQYFGPGTRLTVL.

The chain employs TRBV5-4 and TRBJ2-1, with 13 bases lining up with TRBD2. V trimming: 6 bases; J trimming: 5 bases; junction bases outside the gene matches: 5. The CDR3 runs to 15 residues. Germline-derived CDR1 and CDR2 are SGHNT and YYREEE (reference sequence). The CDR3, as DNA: TGTGCCAGCACCCGGACTAGCGGGAGCAACAATGAGCAGTTCTTC. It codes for CASTRTSGSNNEQFF.

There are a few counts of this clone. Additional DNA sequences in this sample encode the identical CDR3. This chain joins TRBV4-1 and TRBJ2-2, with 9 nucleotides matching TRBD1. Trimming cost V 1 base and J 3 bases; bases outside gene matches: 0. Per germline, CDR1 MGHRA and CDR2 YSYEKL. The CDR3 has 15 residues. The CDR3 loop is CASSQGDRDTGELFF. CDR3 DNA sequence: TGCGCCAGCAGCCAAGGGGACAGGGACACCGGGGAGCTGTTTTTT.

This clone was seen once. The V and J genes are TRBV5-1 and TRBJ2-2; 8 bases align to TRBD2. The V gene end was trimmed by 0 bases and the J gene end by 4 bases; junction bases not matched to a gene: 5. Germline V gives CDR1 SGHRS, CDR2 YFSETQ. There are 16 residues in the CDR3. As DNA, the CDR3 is TGCGCCAGCAGCTTGGGTAGCGGGAAGGGCACCGGGGAGCTGTTTTTT. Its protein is CASSLGSGKGTGELFF.

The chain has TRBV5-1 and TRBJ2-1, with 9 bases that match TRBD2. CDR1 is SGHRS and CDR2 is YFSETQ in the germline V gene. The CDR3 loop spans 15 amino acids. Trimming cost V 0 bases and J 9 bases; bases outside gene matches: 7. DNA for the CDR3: TGCGCCAGCAGCTTGGAAATAGCGGGAGCGGGTGAGCAGTTCTTC. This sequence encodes CASSLEIAGAGEQFF. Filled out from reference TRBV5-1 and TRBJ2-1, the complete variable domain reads KAGVTQTPRYLIKTRGQQVTLSCSPISGHRSVSWYQQTPGQGLQFLFEYFSETQRNKGNFPGRFSGRQFSNSRSEMNVSTLELGDSALYLCASSLEIAGAGEQFFGPGTRLTVL.

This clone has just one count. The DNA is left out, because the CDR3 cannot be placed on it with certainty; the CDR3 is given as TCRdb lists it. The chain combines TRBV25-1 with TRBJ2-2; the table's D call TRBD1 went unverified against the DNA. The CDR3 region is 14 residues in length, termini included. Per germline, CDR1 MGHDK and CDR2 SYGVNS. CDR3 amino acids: CASRTGQYFGELFF.

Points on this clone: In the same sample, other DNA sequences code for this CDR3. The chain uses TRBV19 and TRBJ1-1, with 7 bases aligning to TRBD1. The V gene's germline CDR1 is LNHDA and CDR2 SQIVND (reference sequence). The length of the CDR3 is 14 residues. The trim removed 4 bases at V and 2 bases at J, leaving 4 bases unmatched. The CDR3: CASSRGTVNTEAFF. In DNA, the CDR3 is TGTGCCAGTAGTAGGGGGACAGTAAACACTGAAGCTTTCTTT.

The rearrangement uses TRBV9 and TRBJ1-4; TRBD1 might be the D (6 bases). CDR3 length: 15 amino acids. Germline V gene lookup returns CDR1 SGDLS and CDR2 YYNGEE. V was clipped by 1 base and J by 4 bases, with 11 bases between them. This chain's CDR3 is CASSVREGVNEKLFF. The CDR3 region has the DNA TGTGCCAGCAGCGTACGTGAGGGGGTTAATGAAAAACTGTTTTTT.

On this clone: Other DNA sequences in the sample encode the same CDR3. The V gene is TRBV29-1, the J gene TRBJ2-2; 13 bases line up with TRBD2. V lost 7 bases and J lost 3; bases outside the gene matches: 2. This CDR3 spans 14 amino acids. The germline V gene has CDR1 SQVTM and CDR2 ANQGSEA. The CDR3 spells CSGGTSGDTGELFF. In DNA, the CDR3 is TGCAGCGGCGGGACTAGCGGGGACACCGGGGAGCTGTTTTTT.

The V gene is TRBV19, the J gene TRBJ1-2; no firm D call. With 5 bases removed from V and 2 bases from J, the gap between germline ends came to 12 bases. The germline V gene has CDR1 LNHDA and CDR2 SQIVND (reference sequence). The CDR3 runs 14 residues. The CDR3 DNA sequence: TGTGCCAGTAGTGCAGGAGGCCTAAACTATGGCTACACCTTC. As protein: CASSAGGLNYGYTF.

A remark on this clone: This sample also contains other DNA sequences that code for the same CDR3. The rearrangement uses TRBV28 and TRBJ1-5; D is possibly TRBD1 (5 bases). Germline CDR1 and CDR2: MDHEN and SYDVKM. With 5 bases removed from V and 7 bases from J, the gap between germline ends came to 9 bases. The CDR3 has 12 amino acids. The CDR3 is CASSPQVQPQHF. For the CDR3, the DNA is TGTGCCAGCAGTCCACAGGTCCAGCCCCAGCATTTT.

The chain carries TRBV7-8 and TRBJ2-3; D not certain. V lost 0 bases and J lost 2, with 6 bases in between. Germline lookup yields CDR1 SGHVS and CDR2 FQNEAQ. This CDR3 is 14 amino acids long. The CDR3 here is CASSLARYTDTQYF. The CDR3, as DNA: TGTGCCAGCAGCTTAGCCAGATACACAGATACGCAGTATTTT.

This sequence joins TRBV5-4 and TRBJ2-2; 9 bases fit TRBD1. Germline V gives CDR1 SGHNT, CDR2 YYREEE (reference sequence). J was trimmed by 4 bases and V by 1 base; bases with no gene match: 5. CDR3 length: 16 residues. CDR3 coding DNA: TGTGCCAGCAGCTTGACAGGGACAGGGTTCACCGGGGAGCTGTTTTTT. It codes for CASSLTGTGFTGELFF.

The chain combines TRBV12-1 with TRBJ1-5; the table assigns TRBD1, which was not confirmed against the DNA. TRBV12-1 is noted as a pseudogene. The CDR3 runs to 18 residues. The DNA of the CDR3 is TGTGCCAGCAGCTTTGAGGCAGGGGGCGTAGTGGGCAATCAGCCCCAGCATTTT. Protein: CASSFEAGGVVGNQPQHF.

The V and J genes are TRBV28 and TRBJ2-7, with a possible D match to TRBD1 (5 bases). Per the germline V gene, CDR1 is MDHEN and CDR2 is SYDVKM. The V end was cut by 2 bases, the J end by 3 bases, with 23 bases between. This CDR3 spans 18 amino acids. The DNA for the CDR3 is TGTGCCAGCAGTTTAGGCAAATGGTGGGGCGGACGAGGCTACGAGCAGTACTTC. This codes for CASSLGKWWGGRGYEQYF.